The rows below give T cell receptor beta chains drawn from one sample of a study of blood T cell repertoires in COVID-19. Clones were read by immunoSEQ multiplex PCR, and TCRdb kept only the in-frame ones, dropping some. The table shows roughly 150,000 clones, with about 85% occurring only once. The sample comprised peripheral blood. These receptors were taken from a woman between 65 and 79 years old with acute or convalescent COVID-19. Each CDR3 is given with its conserved first and last residue. Fields, in order: D gene, clone size, J gene, V gene, CDR3 length, CDR3 DNA, CDR3 protein. A D gene is named only where the DNA matches it firmly. Expanded clones get a size class; other rows say once, few or many, or leave the size out.

d_call: NA
clone_size: NA
j_call: TRBJ1-6
v_call: TRBV7-6
cdr3_length: 14
cdr3_nt: TGTGCCAGCAGCACCAGCTCCTATAATTCACCCCTCCACTTT
cdr3_aa: CASSTSSYNSPLHF

d_call: NA
clone_size: NA
j_call: TRBJ1-5
v_call: TRBV21-1
cdr3_length: 15
cdr3_nt: TGTGCCAGCCTAATTCCCGATATGAGCAATCAGCCCCAGCATTTT
cdr3_aa: CASLIPDMSNQPQHF

d_call: TRBD1
clone_size: NA
j_call: TRBJ2-5
v_call: TRBV19
cdr3_length: 15
cdr3_nt: TGTGCCAGTACCCCTACAGGGGTGGCTCAAGAGACCCAGTACTTC
cdr3_aa: CASTPTGVAQETQYF

d_call: TRBD1
clone_size: NA
j_call: TRBJ2-2
v_call: TRBV7-2
cdr3_length: 15
cdr3_nt: TGTGCCAGCAGCTCTCGACAGGGGAACACCGGGGAGCTGTTTTTT
cdr3_aa: CASSSRQGNTGELFF

d_call: NA
clone_size: NA
j_call: TRBJ1-1
v_call: TRBV5-1
cdr3_length: 15
cdr3_nt: TGCGCCAGCAGCTTATTCCCCGGGACAACCACTGAAGCTTTCTTT
cdr3_aa: CASSLFPGTTTEAFF

d_call: NA
clone_size: NA
j_call: TRBJ2-6
v_call: TRBV2
cdr3_length: 16
cdr3_nt: TGTGCCAGCAGTGAGGGGGGATCCTACGGGGCCAACGTCCTGACTTTC
cdr3_aa: CASSEGGSYGANVLTF

d_call: TRBD1
clone_size: NA
j_call: TRBJ1-4
v_call: TRBV5-1
cdr3_length: 13
cdr3_nt: TGCGCCAGCAGACAGGGGTCTAATGAAAAACTGTTTTTT
cdr3_aa: CASRQGSNEKLFF

d_call: TRBD2
clone_size: NA
j_call: TRBJ2-2
v_call: TRBV3-1/TRBV3-2
cdr3_length: 18
cdr3_nt: TGTGCCAGCAGCCAAGTAAGGACTAGCGGGGCGAACACCGGGGAGCTGTTTTTT
cdr3_aa: CASSQVRTSGANTGELFF

d_call: TRBD1
clone_size: NA
j_call: TRBJ1-2
v_call: TRBV30
cdr3_length: 13
cdr3_nt: TGTGCCTGGAGTGTGAAGGGGGCGGCTGGCTACACCTTC
cdr3_aa: CAWSVKGAAGYTF

d_call: NA
clone_size: NA
j_call: TRBJ1-6
v_call: TRBV5-8
cdr3_length: 14
cdr3_nt: TGTGCCTACGCGCGGGGAGGGCCAAATTCACCCCTCCACTTT
cdr3_aa: CAYARGGPNSPLHF

d_call: NA
clone_size: NA
j_call: TRBJ2-7
v_call: TRBV21-1
cdr3_length: 11
cdr3_nt: TGTGCCACCTCACAGGTTTACGAGCAGTACTTC
cdr3_aa: CATSQVYEQYF

d_call: NA
clone_size: NA
j_call: TRBJ2-5
v_call: TRBV19
cdr3_length: 16
cdr3_nt: TGTGCCAGTAGAAGTGCCGCAGGACTAAAAGGAGAGACCCAGTACTTC
cdr3_aa: CASRSAAGLKGETQYF

d_call: TRBD2
clone_size: NA
j_call: TRBJ2-5
v_call: TRBV7-9
cdr3_length: 16
cdr3_nt: TGTGCCAGCAGTCCCTCGACTAGCGTAATCCAAGAGACCCAGTACTTC
cdr3_aa: CASSPSTSVIQETQYF

d_call: NA
clone_size: NA
j_call: TRBJ1-5
v_call: TRBV6-1
cdr3_length: 15
cdr3_nt: TGTGCCAGCAGTGAAGCTACAGGGAGCAATCAGCCCCAGCATTTT
cdr3_aa: CASSEATGSNQPQHF

d_call: TRBD1
clone_size: NA
j_call: TRBJ2-1
v_call: TRBV18
cdr3_length: 18
cdr3_nt: TGTGCCAGCTCCTCCACCGGGACAGGGGCTTCGGTGATCGGTGAGCAGTTCTTC
cdr3_aa: CASSSTGTGASVIGEQFF

d_call: NA
clone_size: NA
j_call: TRBJ1-3
v_call: TRBV28
cdr3_length: 14
cdr3_nt: TGTGCCAGCAGTTCCCCTCACTTGGGAAACACCATATATTTT
cdr3_aa: CASSSPHLGNTIYF

d_call: NA
clone_size: NA
j_call: TRBJ1-5
v_call: TRBV30
cdr3_length: 15
cdr3_nt: TGTGCCTGGAGTGTACTGGGGACACAGAATCAGCCCCAGCATTTT
cdr3_aa: CAWSVLGTQNQPQHF

d_call: NA
clone_size: once
j_call: TRBJ1-1
v_call: TRBV3-1/TRBV3-2
cdr3_length: 13
cdr3_nt: TGTGCCACCTTACAGGACGGTGACACTGAAGCTTTCTTT
cdr3_aa: CATLQDGDTEAFF

d_call: NA
clone_size: NA
j_call: TRBJ2-1
v_call: TRBV28
cdr3_length: 15
cdr3_nt: TGTGCCAGCAGTTCCAGGGCTAGCTCCTACAATGAGCAGTTCTTC
cdr3_aa: CASSSRASSYNEQFF

d_call: NA
clone_size: NA
j_call: TRBJ2-3
v_call: TRBV19
cdr3_length: 17
cdr3_nt: TGTGCCAGTAGTATCGGGGTGGCTAGTAGGAACACAGATACGCAGTATTTT
cdr3_aa: CASSIGVASRNTDTQYF

d_call: TRBD1
clone_size: NA
j_call: TRBJ2-7
v_call: TRBV9
cdr3_length: 15
cdr3_nt: TGTGCCAGCAGCACATCCGGGACAGCCTCCTACGAGCAGTACTTC
cdr3_aa: CASSTSGTASYEQYF

d_call: NA
clone_size: NA
j_call: TRBJ2-3
v_call: TRBV18
cdr3_length: 13
cdr3_nt: TGTGCCAGCTCACCCATACTCACAGATACGCAGTATTTT
cdr3_aa: CASSPILTDTQYF

d_call: TRBD1
clone_size: NA
j_call: TRBJ1-1
v_call: TRBV11-2
cdr3_length: 13
cdr3_nt: TGTGCCAGCAGCCGGGACAGGGCCCGTGAAGCTTTCTTT
cdr3_aa: CASSRDRAREAFF

d_call: TRBD1
clone_size: NA
j_call: TRBJ1-2
v_call: TRBV5-1
cdr3_length: 13
cdr3_nt: TGCGCCAGCAGCCCGGGACAGACTTATGGCTACACCTTC
cdr3_aa: CASSPGQTYGYTF

d_call: NA
clone_size: NA
j_call: TRBJ1-2
v_call: TRBV5-8
cdr3_length: 15
cdr3_nt: TGTGCCAGCAGCTTGAGTACTCTCCCAGGCTATGGCTACACCTTC
cdr3_aa: CASSLSTLPGYGYTF

d_call: TRBD1
clone_size: NA
j_call: TRBJ2-5
v_call: TRBV25-1
cdr3_length: 16
cdr3_nt: TGTGCCAGCAGTGAATTGGGAACAGGGGGCCCAGAGACCCAGTACTTC
cdr3_aa: CASSELGTGGPETQYF

d_call: NA
clone_size: once
j_call: TRBJ1-4
v_call: TRBV12-3/TRBV12-4
cdr3_length: 13
cdr3_nt: TGTGCCAGCACCTTAGCCCCCTCCGGAAAACTGTTTTTT
cdr3_aa: CASTLAPSGKLFF

d_call: TRBD2
clone_size: NA
j_call: TRBJ2-6
v_call: TRBV27
cdr3_length: 14
cdr3_nt: TGTGCCAGCAGTCGGGGGGGGTGGGCCAACGTCCTGACTTTC
cdr3_aa: CASSRGGWANVLTF

d_call: NA
clone_size: NA
j_call: TRBJ2-3
v_call: TRBV6-5
cdr3_length: 14
cdr3_nt: TGTGCCAGCACCCCATTGGGGCCCACAGATACGCAGTATTTT
cdr3_aa: CASTPLGPTDTQYF

d_call: TRBD1
clone_size: NA
j_call: TRBJ1-4
v_call: TRBV5-1
cdr3_length: 17
cdr3_nt: TGCGCCAGCAGCTTAGCTTCAGGGGGCCCGGGTAATGAAAAACTGTTTTTT
cdr3_aa: CASSLASGGPGNEKLFF

d_call: TRBD1
clone_size: NA
j_call: TRBJ1-6
v_call: TRBV6-6
cdr3_length: 14
cdr3_nt: TGTGCCAGCACACCGGACAGGAACAATTCACCCCTCCACTTT
cdr3_aa: CASTPDRNNSPLHF

d_call: TRBD1
clone_size: NA
j_call: TRBJ1-2
v_call: TRBV5-6
cdr3_length: 15
cdr3_nt: TGTGCCAGCAGCACCGGGACAGGTGGTATCTATGGCTACACCTTC
cdr3_aa: CASSTGTGGIYGYTF

d_call: NA
clone_size: NA
j_call: TRBJ1-5
v_call: TRBV24-1
cdr3_length: 15
cdr3_nt: TGTGCCACCAGTGATAAAGCAGGGGATACTCAGCCCCAGCATTTT
cdr3_aa: CATSDKAGDTQPQHF

d_call: NA
clone_size: NA
j_call: TRBJ1-6
v_call: TRBV3-1/TRBV3-2
cdr3_length: 15
cdr3_nt: TGTGCCAGCAGCCAAGGGGGCGCGGATAATTCACCCCTCCACTTT
cdr3_aa: CASSQGGADNSPLHF

d_call: NA
clone_size: NA
j_call: TRBJ2-1
v_call: TRBV7-9
cdr3_length: 16
cdr3_nt: TGTGCCAGCAGCTCCAAATGGGACTCGAAGTACAATGAGCAGTTCTTC
cdr3_aa: CASSSKWDSKYNEQFF

d_call: NA
clone_size: NA
j_call: TRBJ2-3
v_call: TRBV15
cdr3_length: 16
cdr3_nt: TGTGCCACCAGCAGGTCCCTCAGGTCCGGCCCAGATACGCAGTATTTT
cdr3_aa: CATSRSLRSGPDTQYF

d_call: TRBD2
clone_size: NA
j_call: TRBJ2-3
v_call: TRBV7-9
cdr3_length: 14
cdr3_nt: TGTGCCAGCAGCCCAGGGAGGGCGGGAGATACGCAGTATTTT
cdr3_aa: CASSPGRAGDTQYF

d_call: NA
clone_size: NA
j_call: TRBJ1-6
v_call: TRBV9
cdr3_length: 16
cdr3_nt: TGTGCCAGCAGCGTAGATCTGTTCTCCTATAATTCACCCCTCCACTTT
cdr3_aa: CASSVDLFSYNSPLHF

d_call: NA
clone_size: NA
j_call: TRBJ1-1
v_call: TRBV3-1/TRBV3-2
cdr3_length: 13
cdr3_nt: TGTGCCAGCCGCCAGGGAGCGAACACTGAAGCTTTCTTT
cdr3_aa: CASRQGANTEAFF

d_call: NA
clone_size: NA
j_call: TRBJ1-1
v_call: TRBV19
cdr3_length: 14
cdr3_nt: TGTGCCAGTAGTAATCGGACAGCGAACACTGAAGCTTTCTTT
cdr3_aa: CASSNRTANTEAFF

d_call: NA
clone_size: NA
j_call: TRBJ2-1
v_call: TRBV3-1/TRBV3-2
cdr3_length: 15
cdr3_nt: TGTGCCAGCAGCCAAGCTGGGGGCGTACGGAATGAGCAGTTCTTC
cdr3_aa: CASSQAGGVRNEQFF

d_call: TRBD1
clone_size: NA
j_call: TRBJ2-1
v_call: TRBV29-1
cdr3_length: 11
cdr3_nt: TGCAGCGTGGGGACAGAAGGAGGGCAGTTCTTC
cdr3_aa: CSVGTEGGQFF